The entry below gives a single TCR beta chain sequence along with its context. The sample originates from a study of blood T cell repertoires in COVID-19. Background on the study: The origin of the acute and convalescent COVID-19 samples was the United States, Italy and Spain.

Seattle enrolled patients during active infection and tracked them longitudinally. Original methodology: Estimation of nucleated cell counts relied on the amplification of reference gene primers. The data were produced by immunoSEQ multiplex PCR, yet TCRdb's version contains in-frame clones alone and is incomplete. V and J calls and clone size are as listed in that table; D and trimming were resolved from the DNA. Found here are approximately 440,000 clones, approximately 90% of them singletons; the top ten hold around 12%. The source is a woman aged 45-65 years with COVID-19, enrolled during active disease. The sequenced sample was peripheral blood.

The CDR3 DNA reads as TGTGCCAGCAGCCGAGACTCCCGGTTATACAATGAGCAGTTCTTC. This codes for CASSRDSRLYNEQFF. The V gene is TRBV6-4, the J gene TRBJ2-1; D not certain. This CDR3 region has 15 residues. V was shortened by 6 bases and J by 4 bases, with 16 bases between the two germline ends. CDR1 MRHNA and CDR2 SNTAGT come from the germline V gene.